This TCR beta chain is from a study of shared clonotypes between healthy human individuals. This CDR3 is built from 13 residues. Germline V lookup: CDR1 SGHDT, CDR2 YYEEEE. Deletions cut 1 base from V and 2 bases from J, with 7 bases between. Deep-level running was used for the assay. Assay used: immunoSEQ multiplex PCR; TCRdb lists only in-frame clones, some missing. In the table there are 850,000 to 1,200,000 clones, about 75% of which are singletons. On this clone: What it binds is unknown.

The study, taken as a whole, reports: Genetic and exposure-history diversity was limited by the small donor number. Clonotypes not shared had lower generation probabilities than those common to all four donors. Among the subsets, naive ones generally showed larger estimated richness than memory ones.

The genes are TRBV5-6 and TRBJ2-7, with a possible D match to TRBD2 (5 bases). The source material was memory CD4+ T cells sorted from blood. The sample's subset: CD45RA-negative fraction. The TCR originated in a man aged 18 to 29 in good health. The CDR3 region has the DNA TGTGCCAGCAGCTTGCAGAGGGCCTACGAGCAGTACTTC. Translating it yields CASSLQRAYEQYF.